This record looks at one TCR beta chain sequence and its context. The sample is drawn from a study of cytomegalovirus exposure and HLA in healthy donors. V was cut by 4 bases and J by 4 bases, with 10 bases left in between. The CDR3 length is 13 residues. Germline-derived CDR1 and CDR2 are SGHTA and FQGNSA. Primers for the PCR totalled 60 Vbeta and 13 Jbeta. Clones were sequenced by immunoSEQ multiplex PCR, and TCRdb holds only the in-frame ones, with some missing. The sample has more than 150,000 clones; roughly 80% are singletons. The clonotype comes from a boy younger than 18 in good health and CMV-seronegative. The chain links TRBV7-2 to TRBJ2-5; the D is unclear. Sequencing was performed on PBMCs. CDR3 region: CASSSLLRETQYF. DNA of the CDR3: TGTGCCAGCAGCTCCCTATTAAGAGAGACCCAGTACTTC.